This T cell receptor (beta chain) comes out of a study of cytomegalovirus exposure and HLA in healthy donors. Amplification used 60 Vbeta primers and 13 Jbeta primers. Sequencing used immunoSEQ multiplex PCR; TCRdb keeps in-frame clones, though not all of them. The sample carries about 140,000 clones, around 70% recorded once. This clone has just a few counts. The CDR3 totals 16 residues. Per the germline V gene, CDR1 is SGDLS and CDR2 is YYNGEE. After removal of 0 bases from V and 3 bases from J, the junction contained 5 bases not matched to a gene. The sequence came from a woman in her thirties in good health and CMV-seronegative. The V call is TRBV9, the J call TRBJ1-1; 10 bases are a match to TRBD1. Material for sequencing was PBMCs. The CDR3 loop reads CASSVGQGARDTEAFF. The CDR3 DNA reads TGTGCCAGCAGCGTAGGACAGGGGGCGCGAGACACTGAAGCTTTCTTT.